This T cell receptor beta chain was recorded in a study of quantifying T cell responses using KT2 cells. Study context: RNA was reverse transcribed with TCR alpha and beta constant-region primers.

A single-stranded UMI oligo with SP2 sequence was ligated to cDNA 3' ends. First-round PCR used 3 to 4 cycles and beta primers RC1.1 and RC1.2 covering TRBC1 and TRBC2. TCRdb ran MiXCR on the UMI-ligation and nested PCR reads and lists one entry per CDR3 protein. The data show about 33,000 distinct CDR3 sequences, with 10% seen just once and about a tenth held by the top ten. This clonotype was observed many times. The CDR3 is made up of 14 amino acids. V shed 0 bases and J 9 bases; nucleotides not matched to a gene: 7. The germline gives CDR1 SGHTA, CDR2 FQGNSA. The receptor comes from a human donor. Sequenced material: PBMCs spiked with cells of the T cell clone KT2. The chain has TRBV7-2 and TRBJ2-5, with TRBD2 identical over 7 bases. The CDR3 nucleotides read TGTGCCAGCAGCTTAGCACCCTCGGGGGGAGCCCAGTACTTC. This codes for CASSLAPSGGAQYF.